This T cell receptor beta chain was documented in a study of cytomegalovirus exposure and HLA in healthy donors. The primer mix had 60 Vbeta and 13 Jbeta primers. The method was immunoSEQ multiplex PCR; TCRdb's version includes in-frame clones alone and lacks a portion of them. The repertoire holds 200,000 or so clones, with about 77% as singletons. The germline V gene encodes CDR1 KGHSH and CDR2 LQKENI. The length of the CDR3 is 15 residues. Trimming removed 2 bases from V and 5 bases from J, with 12 bases in between. The rearrangement uses TRBV18 and TRBJ1-4; D is perhaps TRBD1 (5 bases). The receptor's source is a young woman in good health and CMV-seropositive. Sequenced material: PBMCs. The CDR3 sequence is CASSPGLGQNEKLFF. CDR3 nucleotides: TGTGCCAGCTCACCAGGCTTGGGGCAAAATGAAAAACTGTTTTTT.